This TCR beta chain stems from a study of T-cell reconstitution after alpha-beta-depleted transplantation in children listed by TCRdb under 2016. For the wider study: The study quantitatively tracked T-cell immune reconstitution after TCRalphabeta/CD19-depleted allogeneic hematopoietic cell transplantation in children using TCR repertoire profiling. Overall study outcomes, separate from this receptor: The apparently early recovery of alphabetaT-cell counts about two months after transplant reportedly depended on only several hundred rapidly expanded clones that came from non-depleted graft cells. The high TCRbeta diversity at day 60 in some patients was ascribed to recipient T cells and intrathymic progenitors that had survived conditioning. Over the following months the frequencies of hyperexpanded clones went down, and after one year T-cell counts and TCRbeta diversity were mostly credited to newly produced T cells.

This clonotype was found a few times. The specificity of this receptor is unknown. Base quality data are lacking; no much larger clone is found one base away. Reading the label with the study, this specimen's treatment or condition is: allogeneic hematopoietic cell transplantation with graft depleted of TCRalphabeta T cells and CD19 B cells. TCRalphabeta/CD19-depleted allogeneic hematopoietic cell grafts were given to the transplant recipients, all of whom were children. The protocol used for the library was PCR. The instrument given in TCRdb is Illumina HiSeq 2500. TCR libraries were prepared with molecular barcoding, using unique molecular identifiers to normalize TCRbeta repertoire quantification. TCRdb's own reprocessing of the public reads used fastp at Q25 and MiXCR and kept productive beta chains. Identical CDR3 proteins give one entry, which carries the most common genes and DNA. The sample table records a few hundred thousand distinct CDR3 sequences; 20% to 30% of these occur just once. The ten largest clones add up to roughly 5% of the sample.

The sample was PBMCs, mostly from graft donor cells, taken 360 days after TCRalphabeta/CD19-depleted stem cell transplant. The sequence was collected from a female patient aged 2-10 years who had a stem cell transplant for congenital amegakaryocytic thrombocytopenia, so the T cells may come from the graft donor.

At the DNA level, the sequence is TGTGCCAGCAATGGAGGACAGGGCGTAATGGGGAATTCACCCCTCCACTTT. Translated, it reads CASNGGQGVMGNSPLHF. The rearrangement joined TRBV6-2 or TRBV6-3 to TRBJ1-6, with TRBD1 identical over 8 junction bases. The V end gives up 7 bases and the J end 7 bases, leaving 15 bases in the junction not matched to a gene. According to the germline V gene, CDR1 reads MNHEY and CDR2 reads SVGEGT. Spanning cysteine to phenylalanine, the CDR3 consists of 17 amino acids. Of all the DNA, just the CDR3 is kept, 51 bases in frame from base 1.